This T cell receptor (beta chain) was recorded in a study of T-cell memory formation after mild COVID-19. Study-level background: TCR clustering was largely donor specific.

This clonotype was found a few times. Germline assignment: CDR1 SGHRS and CDR2 YFSETQ. Trimming removed 0 bases from V and 7 bases from J, with 11 bases in between. The CDR3 runs to 13 residues. MiXCR, run by TCRdb on the 5' RACE reads, gives a single entry per CDR3 protein. There are approximately 210,000 distinct CDR3 sequences in the sample; roughly a tenth occur only once, and 2.5% to 3.5% lies in the top ten. The sequence was obtained from a young man who had mild COVID-19 (a few samples of this study predate the infection). Cell type and time point are not known. The chain carries TRBV5-1 and TRBJ2-7; no clear D gene. Sequencing was performed on PBMCs or a T cell subset sorted from them (not recorded which). The CDR3 DNA reads as TGCGCCAGCAGCTTGGTACCGACTGAAGAGCAGTACTTC. This codes for CASSLVPTEEQYF. Full variable domain (rest looked up from reference TRBV5-1 and TRBJ2-7): KAGVTQTPRYLIKTRGQQVTLSCSPISGHRSVSWYQQTPGQGLQFLFEYFSETQRNKGNFPGRFSGRQFSNSRSEMNVSTLELGDSALYLCASSLVPTEEQYFGPGTRLTVT.